There are many counts of the clone carrying this TCR beta chain. Its antigen is not known. From germline, CDR1 is MNHEY and CDR2 SVGAGI. The CDR3 loop spans 14 amino acids. V dropped 2 bases and J dropped 6; count of bases not matched to a gene: 3. This record belongs to a study of cytomegalovirus exposure and HLA in healthy donors. 13 Jbeta primers and 60 Vbeta primers were used for the PCR. Some clones are missing from TCRdb's copy, which holds only in-frame ones; the method was immunoSEQ multiplex PCR. The data show about 110,000 clones, with more than 65% seen just once and roughly 0.79% held by the top ten. Overall study results and limits: In vitro data verified a few CMV-associated chains as specific for CMV antigens. DRB1 had the most TCR associations and HLA-C the fewest, a later analysis found, with rates varying by HLA locus. The authors considered a cluster of highly shared sequence variants likely to be a sequencing artifact. A few V segments could not be told apart, such as TRBV6-2 and TRBV6-3, and were left out.

This receptor was taken from a boy younger than 18 in good health and CMV-seronegative. The chain employs TRBV6-5 and TRBJ1-2; 10 bases are shared with TRBD1. Sequencing used PBMCs. The CDR3 sequence: CASSYLGQGDGYTF. As DNA, the CDR3 is TGTGCCAGCAGTTACCTTGGACAGGGGGATGGCTACACCTTC.